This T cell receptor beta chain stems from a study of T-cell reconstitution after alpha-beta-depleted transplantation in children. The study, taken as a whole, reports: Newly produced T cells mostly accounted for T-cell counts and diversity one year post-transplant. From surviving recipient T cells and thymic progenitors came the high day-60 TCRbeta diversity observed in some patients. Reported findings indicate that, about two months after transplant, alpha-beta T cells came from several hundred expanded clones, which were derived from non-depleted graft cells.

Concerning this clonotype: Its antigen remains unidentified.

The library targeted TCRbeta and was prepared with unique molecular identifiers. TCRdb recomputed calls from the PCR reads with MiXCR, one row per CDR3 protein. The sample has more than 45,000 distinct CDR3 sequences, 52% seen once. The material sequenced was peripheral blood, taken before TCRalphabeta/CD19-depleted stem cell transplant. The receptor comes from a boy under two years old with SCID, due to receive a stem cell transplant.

CDR3 region: CASSYWDRGQPQHF. The CDR3 DNA follows: TGTGCCAGCAGTTACTGGGACAGGGGACAGCCCCAGCATTTT. The gene calls are TRBV6-2 or TRBV6-3 and TRBJ1-5; 10 bases match TRBD1. This CDR3 is 14 amino acids long. The V gene's germline CDR1 is MNHEY and CDR2 SVGEGT. Trimming cost V 1 base and J 7 bases; bases outside gene matches: 1.